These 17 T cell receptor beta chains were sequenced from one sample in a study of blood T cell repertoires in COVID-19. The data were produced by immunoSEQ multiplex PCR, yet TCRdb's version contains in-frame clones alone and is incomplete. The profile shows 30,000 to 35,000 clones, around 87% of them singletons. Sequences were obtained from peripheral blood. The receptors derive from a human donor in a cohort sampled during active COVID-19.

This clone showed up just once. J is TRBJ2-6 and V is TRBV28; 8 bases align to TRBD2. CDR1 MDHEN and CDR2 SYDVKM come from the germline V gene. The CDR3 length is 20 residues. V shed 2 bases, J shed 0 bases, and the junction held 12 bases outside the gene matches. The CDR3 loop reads CASSLRWGLAGISGANVLTF. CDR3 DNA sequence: TGTGCCAGCAGTTTAAGGTGGGGGCTAGCGGGTATCTCTGGGGCCAACGTCCTGACTTTC.

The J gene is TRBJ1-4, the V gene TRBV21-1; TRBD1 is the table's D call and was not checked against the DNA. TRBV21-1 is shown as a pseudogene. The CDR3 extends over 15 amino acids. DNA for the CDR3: TGTGCCAGCAGCAAAACCCAGTCTACTAATGAAAAACTGTTTTTT. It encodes CASSKTQSTNEKLFF.

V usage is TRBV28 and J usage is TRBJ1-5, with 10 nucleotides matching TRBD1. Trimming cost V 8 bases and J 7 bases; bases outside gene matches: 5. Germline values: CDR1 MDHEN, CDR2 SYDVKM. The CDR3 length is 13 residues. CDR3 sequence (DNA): TGTGCCAGCCGACAGGGGGCAGGGCAGCCCCAGCATTTT. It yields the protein CASRQGAGQPQHF. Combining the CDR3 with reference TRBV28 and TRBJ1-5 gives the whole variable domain DVKVTQSSRYLVKRTGEKVFLECVQDMDHENMFWYRQDPGLGLRLIYFSYDVKMKEKGDIPEGYSVSREKKERFSLILESASTNQTSMYLCASRQGAGQPQHFGDGTRLSIL.

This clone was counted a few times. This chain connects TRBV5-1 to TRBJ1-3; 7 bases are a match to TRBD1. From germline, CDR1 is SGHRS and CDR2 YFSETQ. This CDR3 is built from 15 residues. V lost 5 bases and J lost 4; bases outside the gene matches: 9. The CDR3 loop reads CASRLEGAGGNTIYF. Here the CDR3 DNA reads TGCGCCAGCAGACTGGAGGGGGCTGGAGGAAACACCATATATTTT.

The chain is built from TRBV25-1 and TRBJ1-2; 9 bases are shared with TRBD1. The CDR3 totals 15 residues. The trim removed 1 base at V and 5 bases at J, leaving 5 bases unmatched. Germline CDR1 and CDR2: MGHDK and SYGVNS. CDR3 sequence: CASSESGTGWYGYTF. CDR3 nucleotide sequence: TGTGCCAGCAGTGAATCCGGGACAGGGTGGTATGGCTACACCTTC.

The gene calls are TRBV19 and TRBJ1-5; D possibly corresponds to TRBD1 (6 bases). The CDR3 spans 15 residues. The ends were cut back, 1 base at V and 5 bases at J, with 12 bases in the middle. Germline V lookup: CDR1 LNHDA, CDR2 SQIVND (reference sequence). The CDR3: CASSIGTGSYQPQHF. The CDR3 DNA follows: TGTGCCAGTAGTATAGGAACAGGGAGTTATCAGCCCCAGCATTTT.

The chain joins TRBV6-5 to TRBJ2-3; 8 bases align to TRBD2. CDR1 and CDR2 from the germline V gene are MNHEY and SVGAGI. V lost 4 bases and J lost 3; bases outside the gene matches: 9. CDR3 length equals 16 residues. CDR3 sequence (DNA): TGTGCCAGCAGTTCCCTGGGAGCGGGGGCTACAGATACGCAGTATTTT. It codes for CASSSLGAGATDTQYF.

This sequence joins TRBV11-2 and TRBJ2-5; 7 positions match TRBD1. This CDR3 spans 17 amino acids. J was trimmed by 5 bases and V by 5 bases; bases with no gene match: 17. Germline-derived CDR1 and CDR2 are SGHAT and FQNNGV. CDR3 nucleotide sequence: TGTGCCAGCAGCCCCACCCAACAGGGGCCCTTCTTGGAGACCCAGTACTTC. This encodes CASSPTQQGPFLETQYF. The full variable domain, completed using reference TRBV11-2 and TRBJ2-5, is EAGVAQSPRYKIIEKRQSVAFWCNPISGHATLYWYQQILGQGPKLLIQFQNNGVVDDSQLPKDRFSAERLKGVDSTLKIQPAKLEDSAVYLCASSPTQQGPFLETQYFGPGTRLLVL.

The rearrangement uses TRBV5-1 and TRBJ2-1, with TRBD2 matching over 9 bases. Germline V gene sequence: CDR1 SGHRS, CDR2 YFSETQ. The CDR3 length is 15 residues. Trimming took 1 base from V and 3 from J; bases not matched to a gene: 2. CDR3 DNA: TGCGCCAGCAGCTTGATGCGGGGGGGCTACAATGAGCAGTTCTTC. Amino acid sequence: CASSLMRGGYNEQFF.

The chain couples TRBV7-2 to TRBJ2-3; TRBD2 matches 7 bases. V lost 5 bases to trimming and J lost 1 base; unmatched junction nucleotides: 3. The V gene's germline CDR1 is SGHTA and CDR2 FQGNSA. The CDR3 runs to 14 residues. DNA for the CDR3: TGTGCCAGCAGCGCGGGGGACGGCACAGATACGCAGTATTTT. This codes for CASSAGDGTDTQYF.

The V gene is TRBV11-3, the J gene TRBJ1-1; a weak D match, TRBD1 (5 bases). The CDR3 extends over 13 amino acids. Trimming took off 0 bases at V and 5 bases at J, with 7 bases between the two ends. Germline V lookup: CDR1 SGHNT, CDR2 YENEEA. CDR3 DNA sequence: TGTGCCAGCAGCTTAGAGCAGGGTACTGAAGCTTTCTTT. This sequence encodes CASSLEQGTEAFF.

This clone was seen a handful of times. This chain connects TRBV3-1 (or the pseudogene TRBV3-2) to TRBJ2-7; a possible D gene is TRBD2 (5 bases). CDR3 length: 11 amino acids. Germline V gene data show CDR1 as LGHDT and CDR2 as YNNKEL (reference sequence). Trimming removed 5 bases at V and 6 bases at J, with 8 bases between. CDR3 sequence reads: CASSYGLEQYF. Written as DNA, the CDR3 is TGTGCCAGCAGCTACGGACTCGAGCAGTACTTC.

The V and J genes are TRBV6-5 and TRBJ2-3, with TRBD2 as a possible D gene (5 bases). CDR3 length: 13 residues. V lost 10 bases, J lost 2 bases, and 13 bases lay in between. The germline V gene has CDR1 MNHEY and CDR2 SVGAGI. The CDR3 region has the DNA TGTGCCACCCGGCGAGGACTCACAGATACGCAGTATTTT. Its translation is CATRRGLTDTQYF.

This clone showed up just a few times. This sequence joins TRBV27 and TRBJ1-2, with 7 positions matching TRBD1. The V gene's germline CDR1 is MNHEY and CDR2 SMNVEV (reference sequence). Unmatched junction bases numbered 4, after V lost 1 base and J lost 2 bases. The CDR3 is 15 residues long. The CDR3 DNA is TGTGCCAGCAGTTTATACAAGGACAGGAACTATGGCTACACCTTC. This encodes CASSLYKDRNYGYTF.

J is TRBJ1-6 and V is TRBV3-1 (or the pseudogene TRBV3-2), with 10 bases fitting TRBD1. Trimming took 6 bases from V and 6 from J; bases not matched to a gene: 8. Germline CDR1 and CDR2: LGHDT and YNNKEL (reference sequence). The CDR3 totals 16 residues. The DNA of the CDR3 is TGTGCCAGCAGTAACCGGGACAGGGGTCGTAATTCACCCCTCCACTTT. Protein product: CASSNRDRGRNSPLHF.

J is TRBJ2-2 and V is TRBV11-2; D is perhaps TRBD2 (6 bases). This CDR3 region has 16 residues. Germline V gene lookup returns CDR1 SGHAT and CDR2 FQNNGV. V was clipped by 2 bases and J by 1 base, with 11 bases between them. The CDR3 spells CASSLFTSRNTGELFF. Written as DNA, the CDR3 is TGTGCCAGCAGCTTATTTACTAGCCGGAACACCGGGGAGCTGTTTTTT. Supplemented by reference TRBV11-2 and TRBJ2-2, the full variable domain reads EAGVAQSPRYKIIEKRQSVAFWCNPISGHATLYWYQQILGQGPKLLIQFQNNGVVDDSQLPKDRFSAERLKGVDSTLKIQPAKLEDSAVYLCASSLFTSRNTGELFFGEGSRLTVL.

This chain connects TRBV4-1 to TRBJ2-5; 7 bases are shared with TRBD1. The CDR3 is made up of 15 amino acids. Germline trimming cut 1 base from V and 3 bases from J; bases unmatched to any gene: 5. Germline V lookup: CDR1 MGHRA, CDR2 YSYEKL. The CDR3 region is CASSQGDRDEETQYF. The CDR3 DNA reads TGCGCCAGCAGCCAAGGAGACAGGGACGAAGAGACCCAGTACTTC.